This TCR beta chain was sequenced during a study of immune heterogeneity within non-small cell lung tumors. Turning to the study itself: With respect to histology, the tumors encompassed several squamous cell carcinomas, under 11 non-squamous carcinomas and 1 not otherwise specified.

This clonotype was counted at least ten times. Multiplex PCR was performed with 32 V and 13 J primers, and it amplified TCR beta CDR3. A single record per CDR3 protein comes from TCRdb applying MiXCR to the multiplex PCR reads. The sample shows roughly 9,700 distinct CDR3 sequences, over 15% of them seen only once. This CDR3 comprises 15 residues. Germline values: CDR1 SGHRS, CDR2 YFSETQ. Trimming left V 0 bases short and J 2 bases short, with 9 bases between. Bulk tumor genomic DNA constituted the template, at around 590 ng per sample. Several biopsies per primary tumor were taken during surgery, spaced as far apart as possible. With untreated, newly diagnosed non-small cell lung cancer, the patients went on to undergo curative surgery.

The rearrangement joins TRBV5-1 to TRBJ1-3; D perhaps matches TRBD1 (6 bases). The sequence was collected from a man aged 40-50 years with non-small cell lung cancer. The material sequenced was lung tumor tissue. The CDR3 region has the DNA TGCGCCAGCAGCTTGGAGGGGGGCGCTGGAAACACCATATATTTT. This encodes CASSLEGGAGNTIYF.